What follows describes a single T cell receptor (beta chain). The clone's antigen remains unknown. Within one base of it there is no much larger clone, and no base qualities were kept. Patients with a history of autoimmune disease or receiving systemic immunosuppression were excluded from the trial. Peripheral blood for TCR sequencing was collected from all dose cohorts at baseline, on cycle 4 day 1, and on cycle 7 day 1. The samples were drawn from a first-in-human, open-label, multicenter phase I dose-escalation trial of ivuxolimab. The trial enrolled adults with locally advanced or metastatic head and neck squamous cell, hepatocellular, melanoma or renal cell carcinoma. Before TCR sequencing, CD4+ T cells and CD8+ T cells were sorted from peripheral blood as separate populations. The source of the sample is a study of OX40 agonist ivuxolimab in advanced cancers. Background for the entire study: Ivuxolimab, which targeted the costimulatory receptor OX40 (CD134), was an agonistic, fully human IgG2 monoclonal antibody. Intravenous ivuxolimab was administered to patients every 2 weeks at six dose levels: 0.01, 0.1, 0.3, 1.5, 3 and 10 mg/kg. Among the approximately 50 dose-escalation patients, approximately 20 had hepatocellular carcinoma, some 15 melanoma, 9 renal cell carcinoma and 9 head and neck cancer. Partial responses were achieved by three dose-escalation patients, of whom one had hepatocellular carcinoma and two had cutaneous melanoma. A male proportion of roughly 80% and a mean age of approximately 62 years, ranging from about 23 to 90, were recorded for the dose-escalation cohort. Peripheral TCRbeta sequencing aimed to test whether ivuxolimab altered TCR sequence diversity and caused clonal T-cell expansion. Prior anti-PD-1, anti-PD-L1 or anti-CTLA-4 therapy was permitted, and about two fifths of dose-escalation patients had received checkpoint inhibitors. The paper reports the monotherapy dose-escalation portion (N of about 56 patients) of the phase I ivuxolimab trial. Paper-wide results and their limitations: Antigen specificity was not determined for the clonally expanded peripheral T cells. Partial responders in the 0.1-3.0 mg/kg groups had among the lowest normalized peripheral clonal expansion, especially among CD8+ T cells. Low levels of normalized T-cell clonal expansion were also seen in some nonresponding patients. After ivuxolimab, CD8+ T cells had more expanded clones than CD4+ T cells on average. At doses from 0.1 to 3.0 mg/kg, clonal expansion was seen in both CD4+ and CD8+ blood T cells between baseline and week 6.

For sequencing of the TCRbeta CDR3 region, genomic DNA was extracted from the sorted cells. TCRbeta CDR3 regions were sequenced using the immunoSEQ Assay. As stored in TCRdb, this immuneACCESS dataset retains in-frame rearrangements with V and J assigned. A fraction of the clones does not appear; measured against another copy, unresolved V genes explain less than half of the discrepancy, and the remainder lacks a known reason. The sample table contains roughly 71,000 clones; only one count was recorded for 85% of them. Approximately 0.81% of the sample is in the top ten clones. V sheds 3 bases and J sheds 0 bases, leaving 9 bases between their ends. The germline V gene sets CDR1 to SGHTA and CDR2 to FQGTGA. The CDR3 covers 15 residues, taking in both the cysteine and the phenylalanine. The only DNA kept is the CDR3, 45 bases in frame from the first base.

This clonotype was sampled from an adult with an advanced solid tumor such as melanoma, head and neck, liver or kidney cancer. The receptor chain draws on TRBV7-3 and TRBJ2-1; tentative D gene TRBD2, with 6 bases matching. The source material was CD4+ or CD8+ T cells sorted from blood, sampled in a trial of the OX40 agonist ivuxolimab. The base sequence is TGTGCCAGCAGCTTCCTAGCGTCCTCCTACAATGAGCAGTTCTTC. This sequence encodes CASSFLASSYNEQFF.